This T cell receptor (beta chain) was captured by sequencing in a study of T cell changes during pregnancy in multiple sclerosis. The CDR3 spans 15 residues. Germline loops: CDR1 SEHNR, CDR2 FQNEAQ (reference sequence). The trim removed 3 bases at V and 4 bases at J, leaving 4 bases unmatched. This table comes from immunoSEQ multiplex PCR, and its TCRdb copy is limited to in-frame clones, with some not included. This sample carries tens of thousands of clones, around 94% of them seen once, and the ten largest clones take around 0.84%. The sample was peripheral blood, taken in the third trimester of pregnancy. The receptor's source is a female donor with multiple sclerosis, enrolled in a pregnancy study. J is TRBJ1-2 and V is TRBV7-9; 11 bases map to TRBD1. The CDR3 protein is CASSFGQGAGYGYTF. CDR3 nucleotides: TGTGCCAGCAGCTTCGGACAGGGGGCGGGCTATGGCTACACCTTC. Together with reference TRBV7-9 and TRBJ1-2, the CDR3 gives the full variable domain: DTGVSQNPRHKITKRGQNVTFRCDPISEHNRLYWYRQTLGQGPEFLTYFQNEAQLEKSRLLSDRFSAERPKGSFSTLEIQRTEQGDSAMYLCASSFGQGAGYGYTFGSGTRLTVV.